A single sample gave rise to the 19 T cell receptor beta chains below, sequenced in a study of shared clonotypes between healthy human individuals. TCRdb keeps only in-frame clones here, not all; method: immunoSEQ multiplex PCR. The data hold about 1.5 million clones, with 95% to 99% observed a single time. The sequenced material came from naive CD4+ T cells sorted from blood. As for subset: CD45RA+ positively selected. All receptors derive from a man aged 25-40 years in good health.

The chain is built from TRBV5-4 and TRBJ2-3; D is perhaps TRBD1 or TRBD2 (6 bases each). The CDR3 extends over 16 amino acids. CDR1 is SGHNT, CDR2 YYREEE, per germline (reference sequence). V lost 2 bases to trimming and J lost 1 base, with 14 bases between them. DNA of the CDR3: TGTGCCAGCAGCTTAGGCGGGGCAGGGGGCACAGATACGCAGTATTTT. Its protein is CASSLGGAGGTDTQYF.

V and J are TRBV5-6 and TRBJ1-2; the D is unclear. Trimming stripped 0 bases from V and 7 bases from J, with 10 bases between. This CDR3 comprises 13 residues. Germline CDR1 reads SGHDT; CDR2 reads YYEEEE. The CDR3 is CASSLGRRGGYTF. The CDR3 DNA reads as TGTGCCAGCAGCTTGGGGAGGCGGGGTGGCTACACCTTC. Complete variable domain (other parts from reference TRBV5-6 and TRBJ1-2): DAGVTQSPTHLIKTRGQQVTLRCSPKSGHDTVSWYQQALGQGPQFIFQYYEEEERQRGNFPDRFSGHQFPNYSSELNVNALLLGDSALYLCASSLGRRGGYTFGSGTRLTVV.

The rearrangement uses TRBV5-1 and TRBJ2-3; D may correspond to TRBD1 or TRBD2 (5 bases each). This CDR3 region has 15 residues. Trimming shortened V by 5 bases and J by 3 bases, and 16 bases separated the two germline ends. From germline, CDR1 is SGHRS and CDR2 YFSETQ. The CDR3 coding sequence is TGCGCCAGCAGTCTGGAGGTGGGACGGACAGATACGCAGTATTTT. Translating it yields CASSLEVGRTDTQYF.

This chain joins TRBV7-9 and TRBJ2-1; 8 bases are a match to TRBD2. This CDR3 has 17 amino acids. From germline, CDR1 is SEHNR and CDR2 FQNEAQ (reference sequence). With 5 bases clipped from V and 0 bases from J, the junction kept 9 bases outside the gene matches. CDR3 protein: CASSPRLARSSYNEQFF. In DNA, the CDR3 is TGTGCCAGCAGCCCCCGACTAGCGCGAAGCTCCTACAATGAGCAGTTCTTC.

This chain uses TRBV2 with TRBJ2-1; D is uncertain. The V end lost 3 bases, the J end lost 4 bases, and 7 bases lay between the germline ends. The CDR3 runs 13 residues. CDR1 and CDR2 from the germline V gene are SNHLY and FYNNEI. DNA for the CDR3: TGTGCCAGCAGTGAGGCTCAATACAATGAGCAGTTCTTC. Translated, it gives CASSEAQYNEQFF.

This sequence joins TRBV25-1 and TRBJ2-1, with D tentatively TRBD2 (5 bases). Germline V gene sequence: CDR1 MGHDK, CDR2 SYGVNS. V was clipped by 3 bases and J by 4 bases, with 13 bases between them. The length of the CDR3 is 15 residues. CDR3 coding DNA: TGTGCCAGCAGTGAGGCTGGGAGAGTGTACAATGAGCAGTTCTTC. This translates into CASSEAGRVYNEQFF. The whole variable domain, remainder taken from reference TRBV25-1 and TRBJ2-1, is EADIYQTPRYLVIGTGKKITLECSQTMGHDKMYWYQQDPGMELHLIHYSYGVNSTEKGDLSSESTVSRIRTEHFPLTLESARPSHTSQYLCASSEAGRVYNEQFFGPGTRLTVL.

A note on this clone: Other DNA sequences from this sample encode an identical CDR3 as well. The CDR3 DNA reads as TGTGCCAGCAGCTCAGGACAGGGCTATGGCTACACCTTC. Translated, it gives CASSSGQGYGYTF. This chain uses TRBV7-2 with TRBJ1-2, with 8 positions matching TRBD1. This CDR3 contains 13 residues. The V segment lost 4 bases and the J segment 4 bases; nucleotides outside the gene matches: 2. CDR1 is SGHTA, CDR2 FQGNSA, per germline.

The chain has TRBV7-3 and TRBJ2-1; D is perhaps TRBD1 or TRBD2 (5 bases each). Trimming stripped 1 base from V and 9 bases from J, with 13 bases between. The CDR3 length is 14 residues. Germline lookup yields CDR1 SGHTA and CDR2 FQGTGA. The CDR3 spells CASSLRGRDSEQFF. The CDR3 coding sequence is TGTGCCAGCAGCTTAAGGGGCCGGGATTCTGAGCAGTTCTTC.

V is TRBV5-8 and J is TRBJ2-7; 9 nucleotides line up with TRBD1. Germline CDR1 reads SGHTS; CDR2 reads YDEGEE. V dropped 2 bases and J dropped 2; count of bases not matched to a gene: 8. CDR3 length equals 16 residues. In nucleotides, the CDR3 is TGTGCCAGCAGCTTTGTTCCGGGACAGGGACCCTACGAGCAGTACTTC. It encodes CASSFVPGQGPYEQYF.

Here the CDR3 DNA reads TGTGCCAGCAGTGAAGGGGGGACAGGTTACTACGAGCAGTACTTC. It encodes CASSEGGTGYYEQYF. V and J are TRBV2 and TRBJ2-7, with 8 bases fitting TRBD1. This CDR3 is built from 15 residues. Trimming took 1 base from V and 3 from J; bases not matched to a gene: 5. Germline V gives CDR1 SNHLY, CDR2 FYNNEI. The full variable domain, completed using reference TRBV2 and TRBJ2-7, is EPEVTQTPSHQVTQMGQEVILRCVPISNHLYFYWYRQILGQKVEFLVSFYNNEISEKSEIFDDQFSVERPDGSNFTLKIRSTKLEDSAMYFCASSEGGTGYYEQYFGPGTRLTVT.

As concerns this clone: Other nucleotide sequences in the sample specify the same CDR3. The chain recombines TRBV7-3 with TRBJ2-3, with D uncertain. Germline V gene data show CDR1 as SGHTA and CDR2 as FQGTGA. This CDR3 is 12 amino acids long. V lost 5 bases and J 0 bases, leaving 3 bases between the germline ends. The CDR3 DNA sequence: TGTGCCAGCAGCCTAAGCACAGATACGCAGTATTTT. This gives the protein CASSLSTDTQYF.

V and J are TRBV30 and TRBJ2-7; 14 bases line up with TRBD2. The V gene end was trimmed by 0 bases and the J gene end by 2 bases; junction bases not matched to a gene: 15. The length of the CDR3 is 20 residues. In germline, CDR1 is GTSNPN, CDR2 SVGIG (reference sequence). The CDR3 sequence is CAWSVGRSGLAGVRTYEQYF. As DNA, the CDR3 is TGTGCCTGGAGTGTAGGTAGGTCGGGACTAGCGGGAGTAAGGACCTACGAGCAGTACTTC.

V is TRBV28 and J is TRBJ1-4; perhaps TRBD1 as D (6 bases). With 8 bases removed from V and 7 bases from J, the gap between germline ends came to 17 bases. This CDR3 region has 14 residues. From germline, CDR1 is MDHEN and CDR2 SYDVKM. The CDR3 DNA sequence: TGTGCCAGCCGGGACACGCTGAAATCTGAAAAACTGTTTTTT. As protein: CASRDTLKSEKLFF.

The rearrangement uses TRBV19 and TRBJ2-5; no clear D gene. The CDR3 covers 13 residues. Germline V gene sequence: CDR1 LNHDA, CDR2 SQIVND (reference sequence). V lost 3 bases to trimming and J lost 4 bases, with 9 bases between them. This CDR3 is CASSMNAGETQYF. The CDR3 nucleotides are TGTGCCAGTAGTATGAACGCTGGAGAGACCCAGTACTTC.

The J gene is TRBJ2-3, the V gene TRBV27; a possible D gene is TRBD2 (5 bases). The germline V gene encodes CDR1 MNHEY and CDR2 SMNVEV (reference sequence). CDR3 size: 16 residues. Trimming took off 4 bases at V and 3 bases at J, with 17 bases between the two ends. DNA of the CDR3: TGTGCCAGCAGTTCCTCCCCCGGGGTTAGGACAGATACGCAGTATTTT. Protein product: CASSSSPGVRTDTQYF.

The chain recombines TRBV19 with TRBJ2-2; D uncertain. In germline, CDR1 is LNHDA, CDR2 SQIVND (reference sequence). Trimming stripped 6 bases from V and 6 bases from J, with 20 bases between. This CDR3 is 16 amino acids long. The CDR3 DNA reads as TGTGCCAGTAGGGTACGTCCTCCAGCTCAATCCGGGGAGCTGTTTTTT. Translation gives CASRVRPPAQSGELFF.

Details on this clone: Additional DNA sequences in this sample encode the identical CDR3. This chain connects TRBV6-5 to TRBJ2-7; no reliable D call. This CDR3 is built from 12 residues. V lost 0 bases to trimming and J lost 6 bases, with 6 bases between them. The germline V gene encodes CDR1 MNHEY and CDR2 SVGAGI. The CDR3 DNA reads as TGTGCCAGCAGTTACTCGAAGGGCGAGCAGTACTTC. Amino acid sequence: CASSYSKGEQYF.

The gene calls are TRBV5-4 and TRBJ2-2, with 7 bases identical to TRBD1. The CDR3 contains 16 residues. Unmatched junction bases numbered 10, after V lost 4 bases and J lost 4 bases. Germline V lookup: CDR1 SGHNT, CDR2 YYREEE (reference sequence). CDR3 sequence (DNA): TGTGCCAGCAGCACCGACAGGGCTGAGGGCACCGGGGAGCTGTTTTTT. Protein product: CASSTDRAEGTGELFF.

The CDR3 bases are TGTGCCAGCAGGCTCCTGACTAGCGGGAGTTCCTCAGATACGCAGTATTTT. Its translation is CASRLLTSGSSSDTQYF. The chain links TRBV2 to TRBJ2-3, with TRBD2 identical over 12 bases. The trim removed 6 bases at V and 4 bases at J, leaving 11 bases unmatched. This CDR3 contains 17 residues. From germline, CDR1 is SNHLY and CDR2 FYNNEI. Full variable domain (rest looked up from reference TRBV2 and TRBJ2-3): EPEVTQTPSHQVTQMGQEVILRCVPISNHLYFYWYRQILGQKVEFLVSFYNNEISEKSEIFDDQFSVERPDGSNFTLKIRSTKLEDSAMYFCASRLLTSGSSSDTQYFGPGTRLTVL.